One and the same sample provided the 28 T cell receptor beta chains below, sequenced in a study of cytomegalovirus exposure and HLA in healthy donors. The PCR made use of 60 Vbeta and 13 Jbeta primers. Profiled with immunoSEQ multiplex PCR; TCRdb holds only in-frame clones, not every one. This repertoire shows around 120,000 clones, about 80% found once; its top ten account for approximately 8.8%. Specimen: PBMCs. The receptor source for this set is a female donor in good health and CMV-seropositive.

This rearrangement joins TRBV1 to TRBJ2-5; TRBD1 is the table's D call, not checked against the DNA. TRBV1 represents a pseudogene. This CDR3 has 15 amino acids. The CDR3 sequence is CTSSQEGAIGETQYF. CDR3 bases: TGCACCAGCAGCCAAGAGGGGGCTATCGGGGAGACCCAGTACTTC.

This chain connects TRBV7-9 to TRBJ1-2, with no clear D. Trimming removed 2 bases at V and 4 bases at J, with 8 bases between. Per the germline V gene, CDR1 is SEHNR and CDR2 is FQNEAQ (reference sequence). This CDR3 has 13 residues. The CDR3, as DNA: TGTGCCAGCAGCTTACCCAATCCCTATGGCTACACCTTC. It translates to CASSLPNPYGYTF.

The chain couples TRBV2 to TRBJ1-1; 7 bases align to TRBD1. The V segment lost 6 bases and the J segment 4 bases; nucleotides outside the gene matches: 8. The CDR3 spans 14 residues. Germline V gene lookup returns CDR1 SNHLY and CDR2 FYNNEI. The CDR3 loop reads CASSWDRSGTEAFF. The DNA for the CDR3 is TGTGCCAGCAGCTGGGACAGATCGGGCACTGAAGCTTTCTTT.

V is TRBV7-2 and J is TRBJ2-7, with D perhaps TRBD2 (5 bases). V lost 2 bases, J lost 6 bases, and 11 bases lay in between. The CDR3 consists of 13 residues. Germline CDR1 is SGHTA and CDR2 is FQGNSA. CDR3 loop: CASSLPSRAEQYF. Here the CDR3 DNA reads TGTGCCAGCAGCTTACCTAGCCGTGCCGAGCAGTACTTC. The full variable domain, in which reference TRBV7-2 and TRBJ2-7 provide the parts outside the CDR3, is GAGVSQSPSNKVTEKGKDVELRCDPISGHTALYWYRQSLGQGLEFLIYFQGNSAPDKSGLPSDRFSAERTGGSVSTLTIQRTQQEDSAVYLCASSLPSRAEQYFGPGTRLTVT.

V and J are TRBV5-1 and TRBJ1-1; D perhaps matches TRBD1 (6 bases). Germline values: CDR1 SGHRS, CDR2 YFSETQ. Between the trimmed V and J ends, which lost 3 bases and 5 bases, there was a span of 20 bases. The CDR3 sequence is 16 residues long. The CDR3 spells CASSSGAAGVRTEAFF. The CDR3, as DNA: TGCGCCAGCAGCTCCGGAGCAGCAGGGGTCCGAACTGAAGCTTTCTTT.

The V and J genes are TRBV7-2 and TRBJ1-1, with D perhaps TRBD1 (5 bases). Germline CDR1 and CDR2: SGHTA and FQGNSA. The CDR3 sequence is 16 residues long. Trimming took 6 bases from V and 0 from J, leaving 17 bases between them. In DNA form, the CDR3 reads TGTGCCAGCAGTTACTCTGGCAGGGCTATGAACACTGAAGCTTTCTTT. It codes for CASSYSGRAMNTEAFF. Full variable domain (rest looked up from reference TRBV7-2 and TRBJ1-1): GAGVSQSPSNKVTEKGKDVELRCDPISGHTALYWYRQSLGQGLEFLIYFQGNSAPDKSGLPSDRFSAERTGGSVSTLTIQRTQQEDSAVYLCASSYSGRAMNTEAFFGQGTRLTVV.

The gene calls are TRBV29-1 and TRBJ1-1; the match to TRBD1 covers 10 bases. Trimming at V came to 7 bases and at J to 6 bases, leaving 8 bases not matched to a gene. CDR1 is SQVTM, CDR2 ANQGSEA, per germline. This CDR3 has 13 residues. The CDR3 region has the DNA TGCAGCGGTCGGACAGGGGGATACGCTGAAGCTTTCTTT. Translation gives CSGRTGGYAEAFF.

V is TRBV5-1 and J is TRBJ1-2; D may be TRBD1 (5 bases). This CDR3 region has 14 residues. Trimming pared 0 bases from V and 6 bases from J, leaving 12 bases between. Germline assignment: CDR1 SGHRS and CDR2 YFSETQ. CDR3 nucleotide sequence: TGCGCCAGCAGCTTGGATGCAGGGTTGGATGGCTACACCTTC. As protein: CASSLDAGLDGYTF.

Only a few counts were recorded for this clone. The chain recombines TRBV6-5 with TRBJ2-3; 9 bases are shared with TRBD2. CDR1 is MNHEY and CDR2 is SVGAGI in the germline V gene. V shed 6 bases and J 4 bases; nucleotides not matched to a gene: 8. The CDR3 is made up of 15 amino acids. The CDR3 DNA reads TGTGCCAGCAGACAGAGCGGGGGGAGGCCAGATACGCAGTATTTT. This encodes CASRQSGGRPDTQYF.

This clone was seen once. The chain is built from TRBV7-9 and TRBJ2-7, with a weak D call TRBD2 (5 bases). This CDR3 is 14 amino acids long. Germline V gives CDR1 SEHNR, CDR2 FQNEAQ (reference sequence). Trimming removed 5 bases from V and 7 bases from J, with 18 bases in between. The CDR3 region is CASSPDGGPREQYF. CDR3 bases: TGTGCCAGCAGCCCAGACGGAGGACCAAGGGAGCAGTACTTC.

The genes are TRBV6-6 and TRBJ2-1; no reliable D call. Between the trimmed V and J ends, which lost 3 bases and 2 bases, there was a span of 8 bases. The CDR3 sequence is 14 residues long. Germline V gene data show CDR1 as MNHNY and CDR2 as SVGAGI (reference sequence). The CDR3 reads CASSYPAAYNEQFF. The CDR3 nucleotides read TGTGCCAGCAGTTATCCGGCGGCCTACAATGAGCAGTTCTTC.

The chain links TRBV28 to TRBJ1-2; 10 positions match TRBD1. The CDR3 is 15 amino acids. Germline assignment: CDR1 MDHEN and CDR2 SYDVKM. The ends lost 6 bases at V and 7 bases at J; junction bases unmatched: 11. This CDR3 reads CASSSAPGQGSGYTF. Here the CDR3 DNA reads TGTGCCAGCAGCTCTGCACCGGGACAGGGGAGTGGCTACACCTTC.

The rearrangement links TRBV28 to TRBJ1-2, with D uncertain. The CDR3 loop spans 15 amino acids. Trimming cost V 4 bases and J 5 bases, with 17 bases left between them. Germline V gene sequence: CDR1 MDHEN, CDR2 SYDVKM. The CDR3, as DNA: TGTGCCAGCAGTTCGCGGGTCCAAAGTTATTATGGCTACACCTTC. This codes for CASSSRVQSYYGYTF.

Note on this clone: Other nucleotide sequences in the sample specify the same CDR3. The chain has TRBV29-1 and TRBJ2-3; the D gene is possibly TRBD2 (6 bases). The CDR3 has 13 residues. V shed 5 bases and J shed 6 bases, with 15 bases lying between them. Germline V CDR1 and CDR2: SQVTM, ANQGSEA. Here the CDR3 reads CSVTRGLTDTQYF. The DNA for the CDR3 is TGCAGCGTTACCCGGGGACTCACGGATACGCAGTATTTT.

This rearrangement joins TRBV14 to TRBJ1-2; 7 bases map to TRBD1. CDR1 and CDR2 from the germline V gene are SGHDN and FVKESK. After removal of 0 bases from V and 4 bases from J, the junction contained 2 bases not matched to a gene. The CDR3 is 14 residues long. The CDR3 reads CASSQEAGGYGYTF. CDR3 DNA sequence: TGTGCCAGCAGCCAAGAGGCAGGGGGCTATGGCTACACCTTC.

This chain connects TRBV19 to TRBJ1-1; D ambiguous. The V end was cut by 7 bases, the J end by 1 base, with 10 bases between. This CDR3 spans 13 amino acids. Germline loops: CDR1 LNHDA, CDR2 SQIVND (reference sequence). CDR3 coding DNA: TGTGCCAGTATAAGTGCGCAGAACACTGAAGCTTTCTTT. Its translation: CASISAQNTEAFF.

The genes are TRBV7-8 and TRBJ1-1, with 7 bases aligning to TRBD1. This CDR3 is 16 amino acids long. From germline, CDR1 is SGHVS and CDR2 FQNEAQ. Unmatched junction bases numbered 11, after V lost 2 bases and J lost 5 bases. CDR3 coding DNA: TGTGCCAGCAGCTTATACGAGGGGGCGCCGAGTACTGAAGCTTTCTTT. Translated, it gives CASSLYEGAPSTEAFF.

The chain is built from TRBV6-1 and TRBJ1-2, with D perhaps TRBD1 (6 bases). This CDR3 has 13 amino acids. Per germline, CDR1 MNHNS and CDR2 SASEGT. With 6 bases removed from V and 4 bases from J, the gap between germline ends came to 12 bases. The CDR3 nucleotides are TGTGCCAGCAGGTCTACAGGGAGCTATGGCTACACCTTC. Its translation is CASRSTGSYGYTF.

This clone appeared a single time. The chain is built from TRBV29-1 and TRBJ1-2; D unresolved. Between the trimmed V and J ends, which lost 4 bases and 4 bases, there was a span of 7 bases. From germline, CDR1 is SQVTM and CDR2 ANQGSEA. The CDR3 is made up of 11 amino acids. CDR3 sequence reads: CSVVYSYGYTF. The DNA of the CDR3 is TGCAGCGTTGTTTACAGCTATGGCTACACCTTC. Full variable domain (rest looked up from reference TRBV29-1 and TRBJ1-2): SAVISQKPSRDICQRGTSLTIQCQVDSQVTMMFWYRQQPGQSLTLIATANQGSEATYESGFVIDKFPISRPNLTFSTLTVSNMSPEDSSIYLCSVVYSYGYTFGSGTRLTVV.

The chain is built from TRBV11-2 and TRBJ1-2, with TRBD1 as a possible D gene (6 bases). CDR3 length equals 13 residues. Looked up from germline, CDR1 is SGHAT and CDR2 is FQNNGV. Deletions cut 5 bases from V and 4 bases from J, with 11 bases between. The CDR3 DNA reads as TGTGCCAGCAGCCAGGGGCAGGGCTATGGCTACACCTTC. Protein product: CASSQGQGYGYTF.

This clone was seen once. The V and J genes are TRBV11-2 and TRBJ1-1; 11 bases fit TRBD1. The CDR3 contains 15 residues. Germline trimming cut 4 bases from V and 4 bases from J; bases unmatched to any gene: 5. Germline assignment: CDR1 SGHAT and CDR2 FQNNGV. The CDR3 region is CASSSGQGAGTEAFF. Written as DNA, the CDR3 is TGTGCCAGCAGCTCTGGACAGGGGGCGGGCACTGAAGCTTTCTTT.

The chain is built from TRBV14 and TRBJ1-3; 8 nucleotides agree with TRBD1. This CDR3 contains 14 residues. The ends lost 5 bases at V and 7 bases at J; junction bases unmatched: 7. Germline CDR1 reads SGHDN; CDR2 reads FVKESK. As DNA, the CDR3 is TGTGCCAGCAGCTTACGACAGGGGAGGAACACCATATATTTT. It yields the protein CASSLRQGRNTIYF. The whole variable domain, remainder taken from reference TRBV14 and TRBJ1-3, is EAGVTQFPSHSVIEKGQTVTLRCDPISGHDNLYWYRRVMGKEIKFLLHFVKESKQDESGMPNNRFLAERTGGTYSTLKVQPAELEDSGVYFCASSLRQGRNTIYFGEGSWLTVV.

This chain joins TRBV28 and TRBJ2-5; D gene unclear. V lost 8 bases to trimming and J lost 3 bases, with 4 bases between them. Germline CDR1 MDHEN, CDR2 SYDVKM. The CDR3 runs to 10 residues. CDR3 sequence reads: CASGKETQYF. CDR3 coding DNA: TGTGCCAGCGGCAAAGAGACCCAGTACTTC.

This clone was recorded once. The chain recombines TRBV29-1 with TRBJ1-1, with D unclear. V lost 5 bases and J 5 bases, leaving 18 bases between the germline ends. From germline, CDR1 is SQVTM and CDR2 ANQGSEA. This CDR3 contains 14 residues. The CDR3 here is CSVRTFRDSTEAFF. Written as DNA, the CDR3 is TGCAGCGTTAGGACTTTTAGGGATTCGACTGAAGCTTTCTTT.

The CDR3 sequence: CASSRQTNTEAFF. The CDR3 nucleotides are TGTGCCAGCTCCAGACAGACGAACACTGAAGCTTTCTTT. V gene TRBV11-3 combines with J gene TRBJ1-1; possibly TRBD1 for D (5 bases). Germline lookup yields CDR1 SGHNT and CDR2 YENEEA. V was cut by 8 bases and J by 1 base, with 11 bases left in between. This CDR3 contains 13 residues.

This clone was counted between two and nine times. Here the CDR3 DNA reads TGTGCCAGCAGCTTGGGACTAGCGGGGAAAAATGAGCAGTTCTTC. It encodes CASSLGLAGKNEQFF. This chain joins TRBV5-6 and TRBJ2-1; the match to TRBD2 covers 11 bases. CDR3 length equals 15 residues. CDR1 is SGHDT and CDR2 is YYEEEE in the germline V gene. With 0 bases clipped from V and 7 bases from J, the junction kept 3 bases outside the gene matches.

The rearrangement uses TRBV7-9 and TRBJ2-1; D remains ambiguous. CDR1 and CDR2 (germline): SEHNR, FQNEAQ (reference sequence). The CDR3 totals 15 residues. The V gene lost 5 bases and the J gene lost 6 bases, with 17 bases spanning the gap. CDR3 nucleotide sequence: TGTGCCAGCAGCCTACGGTCACATCCGGGCAATGAGCAGTTCTTC. It specifies CASSLRSHPGNEQFF.

This clone occurred a few times. This sequence joins TRBV6-6 and TRBJ1-2; D might be TRBD1 (6 bases). V lost 6 bases and J lost 8, with 22 bases in between. The CDR3 spans 15 residues. Germline V gives CDR1 MNHNY, CDR2 SVGAGI (reference sequence). Here the CDR3 DNA reads TGTGCCAGCAGCTCCCCCCGGGACAACTATCAGGGCTACACCTTC. Translated: CASSSPRDNYQGYTF.